The 20 T cell receptor beta chains below all came from one sample that was sequenced in a study of T cells in localized non-small cell lung cancer. Assay used: immunoSEQ multiplex PCR; TCRdb lists only in-frame clones, some missing. The sample lists 50,000 to 75,000 clones; 70% to 90% were seen once. Here the sequenced sample was peripheral blood, taken before any cancer treatment. The origin of the receptors is a man between 40 and 70 years old with stage I squamous cell lung carcinoma.

This chain joins TRBV7-9 and TRBJ2-1; D ambiguous. Germline lookup yields CDR1 SEHNR and CDR2 FQNEAQ (reference sequence). This CDR3 contains 14 residues. V lost 6 bases and J 10 bases, leaving 19 bases between the germline ends. CDR3 protein: CASSSGGDVGEQFF. Here the CDR3 DNA reads TGTGCCAGCAGTTCCGGCGGCGACGTCGGGGAGCAGTTCTTC.

The chain carries TRBV19 and TRBJ2-1; D gene uncertain. Germline V CDR1 and CDR2: LNHDA, SQIVND (reference sequence). V shed 3 bases and J shed 6 bases, with 12 bases lying between them. CDR3 length: 14 amino acids. Here the CDR3 reads CASSMVPTSNEQFF. The CDR3 DNA is TGTGCCAGTAGTATGGTACCGACCTCCAATGAGCAGTTCTTC.

V is TRBV7-2 and J is TRBJ2-2, with unresolved D. This CDR3 spans 13 amino acids. The germline CDR1 and CDR2 sequences are SGHTA and FQGNSA. V dropped 2 bases and J dropped 5 bases, with 6 bases sitting between them. The CDR3 bases are TGTGCCAGCAGCTTAAGGATAACCGGGGAGCTGTTTTTT. It encodes CASSLRITGELFF. Supplemented by reference TRBV7-2 and TRBJ2-2, the full variable domain reads GAGVSQSPSNKVTEKGKDVELRCDPISGHTALYWYRQSLGQGLEFLIYFQGNSAPDKSGLPSDRFSAERTGGSVSTLTIQRTQQEDSAVYLCASSLRITGELFFGEGSRLTVL.

The chain combines TRBV28 with TRBJ2-7; the match to TRBD2 covers 7 bases. Trimming cost V 3 bases and J 2 bases; bases outside gene matches: 4. Germline loops: CDR1 MDHEN, CDR2 SYDVKM. The CDR3 has 14 amino acids. CDR3 region: CASSLGLSPYEQYF. The CDR3 nucleotides are TGTGCCAGCAGTTTGGGACTATCCCCCTACGAGCAGTACTTC.

This clone was counted once. J is TRBJ2-2 and V is TRBV4-3; 7 nucleotides agree with TRBD2. V lost 0 bases, J lost 8 bases, and 3 bases stayed unmatched. The germline V gene encodes CDR1 LGHNA and CDR2 YSLEER. The CDR3 has 14 amino acids. The CDR3 here is CASSQDIGRGELFF. The DNA for the CDR3 is TGCGCCAGCAGCCAAGATATCGGGAGGGGGGAGCTGTTTTTT.

The chain uses TRBV7-9 and TRBJ2-5; D may be TRBD1 (5 bases). V dropped 2 bases and J dropped 3 bases, with 13 bases sitting between them. Germline assignment: CDR1 SEHNR and CDR2 FQNEAQ (reference sequence). This CDR3 spans 15 amino acids. The CDR3 bases are TGTGCCAGCAGCTTACGGCAGGGTTCGGAAGAGACCCAGTACTTC. Protein product: CASSLRQGSEETQYF.

As for this clone: The junction departs from germline at one end; a sequencing error may be responsible. This rearrangement joins TRBV2 to TRBJ2-1; TRBD2 agrees at 7 bases. CDR3 length: 12 residues. Germline-derived CDR1 and CDR2 are SNHLY and FYNNEI. CDR3 DNA: TGTGCCAGCAGTGGTGGGGGAGGGTATATGGTCTTC. Residues: CASSGGGGYMVF.

Here the CDR3 reads CASSLPTTSGGWGTQYF. The CDR3 region has the DNA TGTGCCAGCAGTTTACCTACGACTAGCGGGGGCTGGGGTACGCAGTATTTT. J is TRBJ2-3 and V is TRBV28, with TRBD2 matching over 12 bases. This CDR3 has 17 residues. V lost 2 bases, J lost 8 bases, and 11 bases stayed unmatched. In germline, CDR1 is MDHEN, CDR2 SYDVKM.

This clone was detected only once. This chain connects TRBV21-1 to TRBJ2-2; the table names TRBD1, a call not compared with the DNA. TRBV21-1 corresponds to a pseudogene. This CDR3 has 16 amino acids. CDR3 sequence reads: CASSKDGHTNTGELFF. CDR3 sequence (DNA): TGTGCCAGCAGCAAAGACGGACACACGAACACCGGGGAGCTGTTTTTT.

The chain recombines TRBV5-5 with TRBJ2-7; maybe TRBD1 (6 bases). The CDR3 loop spans 12 amino acids. The ends were cut back, 1 base at V and 4 bases at J, with 6 bases in the middle. CDR1 is SGHKS, CDR2 YYEKEE, per germline (reference sequence). CDR3 nucleotide sequence: TGTGCCAGCAGCTTGAGGGGGTACGAGCAGTACTTC. It yields the protein CASSLRGYEQYF.

This sequence joins TRBV7-8 and TRBJ2-2; 11 nucleotides agree with TRBD1. Trimming took 0 bases from V and 3 from J; bases not matched to a gene: 6. This CDR3 is 18 amino acids long. Germline CDR1 SGHVS, CDR2 FQNEAQ. As DNA, the CDR3 is TGTGCCAGCAGCTTAGCGCTAAAGGGACAGGGGGACACCGGGGAGCTGTTTTTT. Translation gives CASSLALKGQGDTGELFF.

This sequence joins TRBV7-9 and TRBJ1-5; the D is unclear. CDR3 length: 15 residues. Trimming pared 5 bases from V and 3 bases from J, leaving 14 bases between. Germline values: CDR1 SEHNR, CDR2 FQNEAQ (reference sequence). The DNA for the CDR3 is TGTGCCAGCAGCCCCAACACTGGGTCCAATCAGCCCCAGCATTTT. Residues: CASSPNTGSNQPQHF.

This clone was seen just once. The chain recombines TRBV6-5 with TRBJ2-1; perhaps TRBD2 as D (5 bases). Trimming shortened V by 7 bases and J by 4 bases, and 14 bases separated the two germline ends. The CDR3 spans 14 residues. CDR1 and CDR2 from the germline V gene are MNHEY and SVGAGI. The CDR3 sequence: CASTPGSPYNEQFF. CDR3 bases: TGTGCCAGCACCCCGGGGTCCCCTTACAATGAGCAGTTCTTC.

This chain uses TRBV28 with TRBJ1-5, with 9 bases aligning to TRBD1. The CDR3 loop spans 17 amino acids. The V gene end was trimmed by 7 bases and the J gene end by 6 bases; junction bases not matched to a gene: 16. Germline CDR1 MDHEN, CDR2 SYDVKM. CDR3 sequence reads: CASTAASTGGGSQPQHF. In DNA form, the CDR3 reads TGTGCCAGCACCGCGGCCTCAACAGGGGGCGGGAGTCAGCCCCAGCATTTT.

The rearrangement uses TRBV7-5 and TRBJ2-7. TRBV7-5 is a pseudogene segment. The CDR3 is made up of 19 amino acids. The DNA for the CDR3 is TGTGCCAGAAGCTTAGTTGAATGGGAATCCAATCACCCGCGACACGAGCAGTACTTC. Translating it yields CARSLVEWESNHPRHEQYF.

The chain recombines TRBV7-9 with TRBJ2-4; maybe TRBD2 (7 bases). CDR1 is SEHNR and CDR2 is FQNEAQ in the germline V gene (reference sequence). This CDR3 spans 15 amino acids. V shed 5 bases and J shed 3 bases, with 14 bases lying between them. The CDR3 DNA reads TGTGCCAGCAGCCTAGGGGGGGACGGCAAAAACATTCAGTACTTC. Amino acid sequence: CASSLGGDGKNIQYF.

In nucleotides, the CDR3 is TGTGCCAGCAGCCCGGGACAAATCTATGGCTACACCTTC. Protein product: CASSPGQIYGYTF. The V and J genes are TRBV6-5 and TRBJ1-2; maybe TRBD1 (6 bases). V was shortened by 6 bases and J by 4 bases, with 12 bases between the two germline ends. This CDR3 is 13 amino acids long. The germline V gene encodes CDR1 MNHEY and CDR2 SVGAGI.

The chain uses TRBV7-3 and TRBJ2-1, with 8 positions matching TRBD2. The CDR3 is made up of 16 amino acids. Trimming cost V 6 bases and J 9 bases; bases outside gene matches: 16. Per the germline V gene, CDR1 is SGHTA and CDR2 is FQGTGA. The CDR3 loop reads CASSTKNQSGGFEQFF. In DNA, the CDR3 is TGTGCCAGCAGTACCAAAAATCAGTCGGGAGGGTTTGAGCAGTTCTTC.

The CDR3 sequence is CASSERLAGVNEQFF. The CDR3 nucleotides are TGTGCCAGCAGTGAGAGGCTAGCGGGAGTCAATGAGCAGTTCTTC. The V and J genes are TRBV25-1 and TRBJ2-1; 10 nucleotides match TRBD2. J gave up 6 bases and V 3 bases, and 5 bases lay outside the gene matches. CDR1 and CDR2 (germline): MGHDK, SYGVNS. There are 15 residues in the CDR3.

The chain couples TRBV18 to TRBJ2-7, with 10 positions matching TRBD1. This CDR3 is 16 amino acids long. Germline CDR1 KGHSH, CDR2 LQKENI. V gave up 5 bases and J gave up 3 bases; unmatched junction bases: 10. CDR3 DNA sequence: TGTGCCAGCTCAGAGAACCGGGACAGGGGACTCTACGAGCAGTACTTC. Translated, it gives CASSENRDRGLYEQYF.